The 10 T cell receptor beta chains listed next were all sequenced from one sample in a study of regulatory T cells in long-lasting Graves disease. For TCR beta, libraries came from iRepertoire HTBI primers and Arm-PCR of CDR3 regions. A single record per CDR3 protein comes from TCRdb applying MiXCR to the multiplex PCR reads. The repertoire has about 500,000 distinct CDR3 sequences, roughly 16% of them found once; the top ten carry 12%. Time point described: newly diagnosed GD, antithyroid drugs for less than 3 months. There was RNA extracted from PBMCs, and the TCR library was made from it. These data were also reused for a study on T cells in Graves' hyperthyroidism and ophthalmopathy.

Sequenced here: peripheral blood mononuclear cells (PBMCs), sampled at new diagnosis, from a patient treated with antithyroid drugs. The receptors derive from a man aged 35-49 years with Graves disease.

This clonotype was seen at least ten times. The chain combines TRBV2 with TRBJ1-2; D might be TRBD1 (5 bases). CDR1 and CDR2 from the germline V gene are SNHLY and FYNNEI. V lost 6 bases and J lost 6, with 11 bases in between. CDR3 length: 12 residues. CDR3 loop: CASRTTDNGYTF. Here the CDR3 DNA reads TGTGCCAGCAGGACGACAGATAATGGCTACACCTTC.

This clonotype was detected a few times. The chain employs TRBV5-5 and TRBJ2-1, with TRBD2 matching over 14 bases. Germline V gene sequence: CDR1 SGHKS, CDR2 YYEKEE (reference sequence). This CDR3 contains 17 residues. After removal of 3 bases from V and 5 bases from J, the junction contained 7 bases not matched to a gene. CDR3 region: CASSSIGGLAGDNEQFF. In DNA, the CDR3 is TGTGCCAGCAGCTCCATCGGGGGACTAGCGGGAGACAATGAGCAGTTCTTC.

Of note for this clonotype: Being one base from a much bigger clone, this may be a read error. The chain links TRBV11-2 to TRBJ1-1; D call uncertain. The CDR3 has 14 amino acids. Deletions cut 6 bases from V and 2 bases from J, with 13 bases between. Germline CDR1 reads SGHAT; CDR2 reads FQNNGV. CDR3 protein: CASRRGLINTEAFF. In DNA form, the CDR3 reads TGTGCCAGCAGGCGCGGACTGATCAACACTGAAGCTTTCTTT. The full variable domain, completed using reference TRBV11-2 and TRBJ1-1, is EAGVAQSPRYKIIEKRQSVAFWCNPISGHATLYWYQQILGQGPKLLIQFQNNGVVDDSQLPKDRFSAERLKGVDSTLKIQPAKLEDSAVYLCASRRGLINTEAFFGQGTRLTVV.

This clonotype has just a few counts. The V gene is TRBV28, the J gene TRBJ2-3, with D possibly TRBD2 on 6 matching bases. Germline CDR1 MDHEN, CDR2 SYDVKM. The CDR3 loop spans 15 amino acids. The V and J ends lost 8 bases and 3 bases respectively, with 18 bases between them. CDR3 in amino acids: CASGGEALGTDTQYF. CDR3 sequence (DNA): TGTGCCAGCGGAGGGGAGGCCTTAGGGACAGATACGCAGTATTTT.

This clonotype showed up just a few times. The chain combines TRBV7-3 with TRBJ2-3; D perhaps matches TRBD1 (6 bases). CDR1 and CDR2 (germline): SGHTA, FQGTGA. The V end lost 1 base, the J end lost 2 bases, and 10 bases lay between the germline ends. The CDR3 consists of 15 residues. The CDR3 sequence is CASSLNGQSTDTQYF. CDR3 bases: TGTGCCAGCAGCTTAAACGGACAGTCCACAGATACGCAGTATTTT.

This clonotype has just one count. A far larger clone differs by one base, so this is likely a read error. The chain links TRBV11-2 to TRBJ2-1, with 10 bases identical to TRBD1. V lost 5 bases and J lost 7; bases outside the gene matches: 14. Germline CDR1 and CDR2: SGHAT and FQNNGV. The CDR3 has 17 amino acids. The CDR3 DNA follows: TGTGCCAGCAGCGATAGGGCCCCCGGGACAGGGGTTAATGAGCAGTTCTTC. It specifies CASSDRAPGTGVNEQFF.

J is TRBJ2-2 and V is TRBV12-3 or TRBV12-4, with 9 bases aligning to TRBD2. CDR3 length: 22 residues. J was trimmed by 0 bases and V by 5 bases; bases with no gene match: 22. The CDR3 DNA reads TGTGCCAGCAGTCGTGGGACTAGCCCGTCCAGCTATTCGACTGCGAACACCGGGGAGCTGTTTTTT. Amino acid sequence: CASSRGTSPSSYSTANTGELFF.

This clonotype showed up many times. In DNA form, the CDR3 reads TGCAGTGCCCAGCCGACAGGGAACACTGAAGCTTTCTTT. Translating gives CSAQPTGNTEAFF. The gene calls are TRBV20-1 and TRBJ1-1; maybe TRBD1 (6 bases). V lost 6 bases, J lost 1 base, and 12 bases lay in between. The CDR3 runs to 13 residues. Germline V gives CDR1 DFQATT, CDR2 SNEGSKA (reference sequence).

The J gene is TRBJ2-1, the V gene TRBV4-2; D perhaps matches TRBD2 (6 bases). This CDR3 contains 15 residues. The germline V gene encodes CDR1 LGHNA and CDR2 YNFKEQ. With 3 bases removed from V and 4 bases from J, the gap between germline ends came to 13 bases. The CDR3 nucleotides read TGTGCCAGCAGCCAGATAGCGGACCCATACAATGAGCAGTTCTTC. It yields the protein CASSQIADPYNEQFF.

The J gene is TRBJ1-2, the V gene TRBV28; the match to TRBD1 covers 7 bases. Germline V CDR1 and CDR2: MDHEN, SYDVKM. The CDR3 length is 13 residues. The ends lost 5 bases at V and 6 bases at J; junction bases unmatched: 6. The CDR3 reads CASSQTGWDGYTF. CDR3 bases: TGTGCCAGCAGTCAGACAGGGTGGGATGGCTACACCTTC.